The T cell receptor (beta chain) under discussion was sequenced for a study of shared T cell receptors in the human thymus. This CDR3 spans 16 amino acids. V shed 0 bases and J 6 bases; nucleotides not matched to a gene: 7. The germline V gene encodes CDR1 SGHRS and CDR2 YFSETQ. TCRdb's table, derived via immunoSEQ multiplex PCR, lists solely in-frame clones and lacks some. In the table there are about 660,000 clones, roughly 86% of which are singletons. The sample was also reused in another study, on human thymus T cells. That source adds: Healthy Finnish infants undergoing corrective surgery for congenital heart defects were the donors. The thymus was resected at corrective cardiac surgery. Thymic and blood repertoires showed apparently biased V and J gene usage.

Sequencing was done on a sample of thymocytes. The chain recombines TRBV5-1 with TRBJ2-5; 11 bases map to TRBD2. The clonotype comes from a boy in the first two years of life with a congenital heart defect. The CDR3 loop reads CASSLGGSGGEKTQYF. In DNA, the CDR3 is TGCGCCAGCAGCTTGGGCGGTAGCGGGGGGGAAAAGACCCAGTACTTC.